This T cell receptor (beta chain) was identified during a study of T cell responses to AZD1222 COVID-19 vaccine. Regarding the study as a whole: Clonal diversity may have been underestimated in mostly white British donors. The study found Spike-specific TCR breadth and depth rose after two AZD1222 doses. Of the AZD1222 recipients, only 5 or 6 were seropositive at baseline.

With respect to this clone: The antigen is undetermined.

V lost 5 bases, J lost 6 bases, and 5 bases stayed unmatched. The germline V gene encodes CDR1 SGHDN and CDR2 FVKESK. The CDR3 covers 15 residues. Assay: immunoSEQ multiplex PCR; the TCRdb copy retains only in-frame clones and omits some. The repertoire consists of tens of thousands of clones, with just under 80% occurring once and the leading ten covering about 5.3%. V gene TRBV14 combines with J gene TRBJ2-1; 12 positions match TRBD2. This receptor was identified in an adult in good health. Sequenced here: peripheral blood, sampled on day 0 of AZD1222 vaccination. This CDR3 reads CASSGLAGGVNEQFF. DNA for the CDR3: TGTGCCAGCAGCGGTCTAGCGGGAGGGGTCAATGAGCAGTTCTTC.